This TCR beta chain was sequenced in a study of blood T cell repertoires in COVID-19 (dated by TCRdb to about 2020). Notes on the research overall: Samples covering the acute and convalescent phases of COVID-19 were provided by collaborators in the United States, Italy and Spain. A freely available public database, intended as a resource for researchers studying the immune response to SARS-CoV-2, is where the repertoires were released. The material from the prospective study consisted of cDNA or gDNA derived from T cells, B-cell-depleted T cells, or PBMCs. The dataset comprised deeply sampled blood TCRbeta repertoires from subjects exposed to, actively infected with, or recovered from COVID-19. A de-identified subject ID, COVID-19 status, age in years and sex were almost always included in the sample metadata. The samples were drawn from the first 160 participants of the ongoing ImmuneRACE study and from some 1,300 subjects provided by 6 global collaborators. Where available, HLA class I and class II types were obtained from metadata supplied by the sample provider rather than from assay-based typing. Results and caveats for the whole study, not just this receptor: Clinical and demographic metadata were provided uncurated, with the amount varying by source and participant.

TCRbeta CDR3 regions were amplified from genomic DNA by means of the immunoSEQ Assay, a bias-controlled multiplex PCR. Processing in the source paper ran as follows. The number of nucleated cells in each sample was estimated from the amplification of reference gene primers within the assay. To quantify the absolute abundance of each unique TCRbeta CDR3 rearrangement, sequence reads were collapsed and filtered. Productive Simpson clonality was computed per sample as the square root of Simpson's diversity index over productive rearrangements. Drawn from immuneACCESS, this table holds only the in-frame rearrangements with V and J called that TCRdb kept. Clones are partly lost; checked studies trace under half to an unresolved V gene and leave the rest unexplained. That table furnishes V, J and clone size, whereas the DNA furnished D and trimming. Across this sample there are under 200,000 clones, with about 83% seen only once. The ten most abundant clones make up roughly 3.1% of the sample.

Participants in the prospective study were aged about 18 to 89 years, lived in under 30 United States geographic areas, and enrolled through a virtual design. Cohort assignment in the prospective study relied on participant-reported clinical history from a screening survey and a study questionnaire. Exposed participants had been in contact, within 2 weeks of entering the study, with a person who had a PCR-confirmed or clinician-diagnosed case of COVID-19. In the prospective study, mobile phlebotomists collected whole blood, serum and a nasopharyngeal or oropharyngeal swab from each participant. Participants in the prospective study had the option to provide additional blood draws and questionnaires over a 2-month period. Blood samples from the prospective study were shipped frozen or at room temperature prior to DNA extraction. Points on this clone: What this receptor recognizes is not known. The sample holds no much larger clone one base away, and base qualities are not on file.

The cysteine opens and the phenylalanine closes a CDR3 of 16 amino acids. The entry retains the CDR3 DNA only, 48 bases that are in frame from base 1. Relative to germline, V is 4 bases shorter and J is 5 bases shorter, with 19 bases between their ends. For CDR1 and CDR2, the germline V gene lists SGHDT and YYEEEE. The chain is encoded by TRBV5-6 joined to TRBJ1-5; no D segment can be confidently identified. Sequenced input: PBMCs or T cells enriched from blood (not recorded which). The receptor was isolated from a woman younger than 45 who had been exposed to COVID-19. CDR3 loop: CASSLLAVGMDQPQHF. The nucleotide sequence reads as follows: TGTGCCAGCAGCCTGTTAGCGGTAGGGATGGATCAGCCCCAGCATTTT. This CDR3, with the reference TRBV5-6 and TRBJ1-5 proteins standing in past its ends, gives the full variable domain DAGVTQSPTHLIKTRGQQVTLRCSPKSGHDTVSWYQQALGQGPQFIFQYYEEEERQRGNFPDRFSGHQFPNYSSELNVNALLLGDSALYLCASSLLAVGMDQPQHFGDGTRLSIL.